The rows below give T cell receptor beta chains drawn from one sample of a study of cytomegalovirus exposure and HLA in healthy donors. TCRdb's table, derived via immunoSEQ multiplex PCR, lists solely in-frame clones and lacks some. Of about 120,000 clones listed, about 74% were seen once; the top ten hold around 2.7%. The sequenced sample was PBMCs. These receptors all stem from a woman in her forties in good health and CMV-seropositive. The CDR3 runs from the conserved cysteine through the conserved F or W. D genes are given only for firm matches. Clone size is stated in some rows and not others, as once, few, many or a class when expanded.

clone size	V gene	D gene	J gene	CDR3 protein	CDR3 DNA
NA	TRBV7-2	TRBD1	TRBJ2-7	CASSLGQGVSYEQYF	TGTGCCAGCAGCTTAGGACAGGGGGTTTCCTACGAGCAGTACTTC
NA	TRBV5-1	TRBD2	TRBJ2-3	CASALTPGLATSTDTQYF	TGCGCCAGCGCCCTAACACCGGGACTAGCGACGTCCACAGATACGCAGTATTTT
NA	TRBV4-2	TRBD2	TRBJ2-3	CASSQQAGAPDTQYF	TGTGCCAGCAGCCAACAAGCGGGGGCTCCAGATACGCAGTATTTT
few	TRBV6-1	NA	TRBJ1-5	CASMIVGGNQPQHF	TGTGCCAGCATGATCGTCGGGGGCAATCAGCCCCAGCATTTT
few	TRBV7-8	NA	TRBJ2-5	CASSNPEGTQYF	TGTGCCAGCAGCAACCCCGAGGGGACCCAGTACTTC
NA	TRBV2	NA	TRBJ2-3	CASSPGQSTDTQYF	TGTGCCAGCAGTCCGGGACAAAGCACAGATACGCAGTATTTT
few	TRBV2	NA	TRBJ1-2	CASRDPGGAGYNYGYTF	TGTGCCAGCAGGGACCCGGGGGGGGCCGGATATAACTATGGCTACACCTTC
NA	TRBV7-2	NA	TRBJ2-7	CASSAHWESYEQYF	TGTGCCAGCAGCGCCCACTGGGAGTCCTACGAGCAGTACTTC
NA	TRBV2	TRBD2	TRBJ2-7	CASRIPGTSAKSSYEQYF	TGTGCCAGCAGAATCCCCGGGACTAGCGCAAAAAGCTCCTACGAGCAGTACTTC
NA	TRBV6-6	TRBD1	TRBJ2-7	CASTSPGQGYEQYF	TGTGCCAGCACCTCGCCCGGACAGGGCTACGAGCAGTACTTC
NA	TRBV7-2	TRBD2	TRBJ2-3	CASSLASRGGADTDTQYF	TGTGCCAGCAGCTTAGCGTCGCGCGGGGGGGCTGACACAGATACGCAGTATTTT
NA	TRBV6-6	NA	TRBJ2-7	CAVAASYEQYF	TGTGCCGTAGCGGCCTCCTACGAGCAGTACTTC
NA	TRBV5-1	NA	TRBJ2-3	CASSLLGERDTQYF	TGCGCCAGCAGCTTGTTAGGGGAAAGAGATACGCAGTATTTT
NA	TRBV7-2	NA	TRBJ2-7	CASSLASSKNSYEQYF	TGTGCCAGCAGCTTAGCGAGTTCTAAAAACTCCTACGAGCAGTACTTC
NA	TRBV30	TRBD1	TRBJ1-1	CAWSLRTGDTEAFF	TGTGCCTGGAGCCTTCGGACAGGGGATACTGAAGCTTTCTTT
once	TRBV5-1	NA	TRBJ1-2	CASSPGDNLPYGYTF	TGCGCCAGCAGCCCTGGGGACAACCTGCCCTATGGCTACACCTTC
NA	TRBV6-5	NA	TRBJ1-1	CASRDSAGNTEAFF	TGTGCCAGCAGGGATTCGGCGGGGAACACTGAAGCTTTCTTT